Sequencing of this T cell receptor (beta chain) was carried out in a study of cytomegalovirus exposure and HLA in healthy donors (dated by TCRdb to about 2017). A note on the overall study: An earlier analysis of about 560 of the donors reported about 300 Gb of sequence data and 95 million to 140 million unique TCR beta sequences obtained from roughly 170 million T cells. Roughly 300 gigabases of sequencing data and approximately 91 million unique TCR sequences made up an early release that covered some 640 HLA-typed donors. Of the roughly 420 genotyped donors, more than 75% were placed in the genetic ancestry cluster associated with self-reported Caucasian donors. The study was designed to test whether signatures of past pathogen exposure could be identified by cataloging public T cell receptors. Using immunosequencing, the study profiled T cell repertoires from around 680 subjects and related those repertoires to cytomegalovirus serostatus. In addition to the first cohort of 650 to 800 subjects, a separate validation cohort of approximately 130 different subjects was used. High-throughput TCR immunosequencing, statistical association of individual TCRs with disease status, and machine learning were combined to predict cytomegalovirus infection status. In a later analysis, previously published TCR beta repertoires from about 670 donors were re-analyzed and high-resolution HLA genotyping was added so that TCR occurrence patterns could be studied. Rather than drawing on any new phenotypic data, the later analysis identified candidate immune exposures from TCR beta sequences and the way those sequences occurred across donors. To decide whether each TCR beta V gene segment behaved as functional or pseudogenic, an earlier analysis of some 600 of the donors relied on high-throughput TCR beta sequencing. Donor age, sex, ethnicity and CMV serostatus were collected together with the repertoire data. A later genetic analysis took genome-wide SNP genotypes for about three fifths of the 666 donors and used that subset as a discovery cohort. All discovery cohort repertoires had been generated on a single sequencing platform. Both class I and class II loci were covered by HLA typing, at four-digit resolution. Typing coverage varied by locus: about 629-630 donors for A, B, C, DRB1 and DQB1; roughly 500 for DQA1; 600 to 610 for DPA1; roughly 450 for DPB1. About five DR-DQ haplotypes were treated as single units for association and clustering because of strong linkage in the cohort. On average, about 240,000 unique TCR beta nucleotide sequences were sequenced per donor among a few hundred genotyped donors of the cohort, with 15% to 20% of those sequences being non-productive.

Trimming accounts for 6 bases at V and 1 base at J, while the number of junction bases matched to no gene is 23. The CDR3, from cysteine to phenylalanine, totals 20 residues. Only the CDR3 DNA is retained, 60 bases long and in frame from the first base. The germline V gene gives CDR1 as SNHLY and CDR2 as FYNNEI. As for this clone: It has no known antigen specificity.

The cohort consisted of 600 to 700 healthy bone marrow donors. At the time of sampling, every cohort member was nominally healthy, though immune exposures that went unrecorded were likely present. The donor tested CMV seropositive and was one of the 289 seropositive cohort members. Each donor provided a peripheral blood sample, and peripheral blood mononuclear cells were used for TCR beta sequencing. The Qiagen DNeasy Blood Extraction Kit was used to extract genomic DNA from the blood cell samples. Library prep was done by the immunoSEQ multiplex PCR assay. For the multiplex PCR, a mixture combining 60 forward primers for TCR Vbeta segments and 13 reverse primers for TCR Jbeta segments was used. A multiplex PCR assay on genomic DNA amplified the CDR3 region of rearranged TCR beta genes. On the Illumina HiSeq System, the amplified TCR beta libraries were sequenced as 87-base-pair reads. The paper's data handling went like this. A later analysis tallied approximately 87 million unique TCR beta chains across the 610 or so repertoires, and about 12 million of those chains were shared by two or more donors. To remove PCR and sequencing errors, raw reads were error-corrected and collapsed into unique sequences using a nearest-neighbor algorithm that merged closely related sequences. CDR3 sequences were aligned to IMGT reference sequences to assign V, D and J gene segments. For a sequence to be retained, a match of at least six nucleotides to both a V gene segment and a J gene segment was required. A rearrangement counted as productive if the CDR3 had no stop codons and remained in frame with V and J, and every other rearrangement counted as non-productive. Following IMGT convention, CDR3 was defined as the stretch from the second conserved V-encoded cysteine up to the conserved J-encoded phenylalanine. The earlier analysis of roughly 590 of the donors excluded any sequence lacking an unambiguous match to a single V gene segment. In an earlier analysis of a few hundred of the donors, V segments were called functional above 56.7% productive rearrangements and were called segregating when the between-donor standard deviation exceeded 5%. A statistical classification framework was built to diagnose cytomegalovirus status from the catalog of TCR beta chain sequences. In a later analysis, TCR nucleotide sequences were compared against IMGT/GENE-DB human TR gene sequences so that V and J genes could be assigned. A later analysis assigned CDR3 sequences and most-parsimonious VDJ recombination scenarios with the TCRdist pipeline. In a later analysis, each TCR beta chain was defined by its CDR3 amino acid sequence together with its V-gene family, and reads without a unique V-gene family were excluded. A later analysis removed several hundred highly shared, low-generation-probability nucleotide sequences to deal with suspected cross-contamination and a sequencing artifact. A later analysis calculated a clonal expansion index for each public chain from normalized within-repertoire ranks of inferred template counts. In a later analysis, generation probabilities were computed with a VDJ recombination model fitted to out-of-frame rearrangements, and the resulting probabilities were checked against IGoR. In a later analysis, hypergeometric tests were used to score TCR-TCR, TCR-HLA and TCR-CMV co-occurrence, with a repertoire-size bias correction applied to TCR pairs. A later analysis estimated false discovery rates by permuting HLA or CMV assignments 20 times. In a later analysis, co-occurring TCRs were grouped using DBSCAN, with TCRdist sequence similarity added in when clustering inside HLA-allele-positive subsets. For co-occurrence clustering, repertoires with fewer than 30,000 or more than 120,000 public chains were excluded, along with four to six repertoires with anomalous nucleotide sharing. What TCRdb holds here is the immuneACCESS table cut down to in-frame rearrangements. Part of the clones is not present; checked against another copy, under half of the missing clones reflect an unresolved V gene, and the others are unexplained. The D gene and trimming were derived from the DNA, and the V and J assignments and clone size from that table. This sample's table carries 200,000 to 250,000 clones. The ten largest clonotypes hold roughly 0.98% of the sample.

Summary of the overall study and its limitations: In a later genetic analysis, fewer N-insertions in productive TCRs were reported among donors in an Asian-associated ancestry cluster than the roughly 700-donor mean. In a later analysis, most CMV-associated TCR beta chains were found to appear HLA-restricted, with HLA associations seemingly driven largely by CMV exposure. Some IMGT-functional V segments, including TRBV6-2 and TRBV6-3, could not be told apart with the 87-base-pair reads, so those segments were excluded. A further reported finding was that TCR beta sequences accurately predicted the HLA-A and HLA-B alleles for most subjects in the first cohort. According to the authors, the approach could potentially be generalized to other disease states and immunological phenotypes. In an earlier analysis of about 550 of the donors, most TCR beta V segments were observed in productive rearrangements about 90% or about 30% of the time, broadly matching IMGT annotations. The study listed approximately 150 TCR beta chains as associated with cytomegalovirus. Most TCR sequences were observed very rarely across donors, whereas some public TCRs were present in many individuals. In a later analysis, around 17,000 TCR beta sequences were associated with specific HLA alleles at a false discovery rate of 0.05. In a later analysis, HLA-associated TCR beta chains were found to be more clonally expanded and to have lower generation probabilities than equally common non-associated chains. Strong co-occurrence of HLA alleles, especially DR and DQ, made assigning TCR associations to individual alleles difficult. CMV serostatus was the only immune exposure information available for the cohort. HLA typing was unavailable for some donors at each locus, so association tests used only the typed subset. In vitro tests confirmed that a few of the cytomegalovirus-associated TCR beta chains recognize cytomegalovirus antigens. Correlated functional status among segregating V segments might be attributable to linkage disequilibrium, but an unknown experimental factor could not be ruled out. Because counts were too low, 15 to 20 rarely observed V segments, including chromosome 9 orphons, were left out of the earlier analysis of roughly 600 of the donors. In both the original and validation cohorts, the classifier was reported to diagnose cytomegalovirus status with high specificity and sensitivity. Sequencing depth was assumed to be roughly uniform across donors in the presence/absence analyses, though that assumption may not hold. According to a later analysis, TCR association rates differed among HLA loci, with DRB1 alleles showing the most associated TCRs and HLA-C alleles showing the fewest. V-gene and J-gene trimming of TCR beta chains was associated with a missense DCLRE1C variant in a later genetic analysis, and the association was replicated in an independent cohort. In a later analysis, several top co-occurrence clusters were reported to appear linked to parvovirus B19, influenza, CMV and Epstein-Barr virus. Only TCR beta chains were sequenced in this cohort, and the absence of alpha or paired-chain data limited detectable features. A cluster of highly shared sequence variants was judged likely to be a technical artifact of the sequencing pipeline.

Recombination connected TRBV2 to TRBJ1-2; TRBD1 lines up with 7 middle nucleotides. The sequence derives from a woman between 25 and 40 years old in good health and CMV-seropositive. Sequencing used PBMCs. The CDR3 reads as follows: CASSSLLKGARITYNYGYTF. The nucleotides are TGTGCCAGCAGCAGCCTCCTCAAGGGGGCGCGAATAACTTATAACTATGGCTACACCTTC.